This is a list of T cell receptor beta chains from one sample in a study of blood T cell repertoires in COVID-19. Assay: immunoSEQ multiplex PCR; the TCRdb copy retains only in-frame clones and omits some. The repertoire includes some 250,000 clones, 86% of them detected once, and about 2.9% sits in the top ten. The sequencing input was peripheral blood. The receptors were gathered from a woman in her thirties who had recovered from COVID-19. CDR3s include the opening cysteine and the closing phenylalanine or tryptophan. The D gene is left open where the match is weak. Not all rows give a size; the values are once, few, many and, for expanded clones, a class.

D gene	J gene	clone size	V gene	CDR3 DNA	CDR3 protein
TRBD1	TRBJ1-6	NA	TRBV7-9	TGTGCCAGCAGCCCGAGGGACAGGGAATCACCCCTCCACTTT	CASSPRDRESPLHF
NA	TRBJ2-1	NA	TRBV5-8	TGTGCCAGCAGCTTGGAACCAGAATCGGGTAGTGAGCAGTTCTTC	CASSLEPESGSEQFF
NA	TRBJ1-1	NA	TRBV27	TGTGCCAGCAGTCCCCCCGGGGGTGAAGCTTTCTTT	CASSPPGGEAFF
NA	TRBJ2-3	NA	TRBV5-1	TGCGCCAGCAGCTTGGCCCCCCCCGCGACAGATACGCAGTATTTT	CASSLAPPATDTQYF
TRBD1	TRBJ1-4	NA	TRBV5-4	TGTGCCAGCAGCCCGGGACAGGGGGCTCGTGAAAAACTGTTTTTT	CASSPGQGAREKLFF
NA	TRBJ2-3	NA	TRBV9	TGTGCCAGCAGCGTAGGTCATACAGATACGCAGTATTTT	CASSVGHTDTQYF
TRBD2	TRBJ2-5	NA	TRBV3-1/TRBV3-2	TGTGCCAGCAGCCAAGTAGCGGGGTCGGTGACCCAGTACTTC	CASSQVAGSVTQYF
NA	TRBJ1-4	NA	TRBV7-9	TGTGCCAGCAGCCATGGAGTAAGCCCCGTAAAACTGTTTTTT	CASSHGVSPVKLFF
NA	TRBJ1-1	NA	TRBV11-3	TGTGCCAGCAGAAAGGGGCCGGCGAGCACTGAAGCTTTCTTT	CASRKGPASTEAFF
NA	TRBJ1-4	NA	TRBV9	TGTGCCAGCAGCACAACCAGCGGGGGAGGTGAAAAACTGTTTTTT	CASSTTSGGGEKLFF
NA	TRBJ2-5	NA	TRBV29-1	TGCAGCGTTGACGGAGTTGGGCAGTCGGGACAAGAGACCCAGTACTTC	CSVDGVGQSGQETQYF
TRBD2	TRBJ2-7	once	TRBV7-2	TGTGCCAGCAGCTTAGACGCTAGCGGGGGCCTAAGCTCCTACGAGCAGTACTTC	CASSLDASGGLSSYEQYF
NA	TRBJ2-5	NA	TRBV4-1	TGCGCCAGCAGCCAACCCGGGGGAGACGAGGAGACCCAGTACTTC	CASSQPGGDEETQYF
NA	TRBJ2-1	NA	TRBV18	TGTGCCAGCTCACCACCAGTCGGGGGCTACAATGAGCAGTTCTTC	CASSPPVGGYNEQFF
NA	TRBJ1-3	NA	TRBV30	TGTGCCTGGACCCCCCCAGGGACTGGAAACACCATATATTTT	CAWTPPGTGNTIYF
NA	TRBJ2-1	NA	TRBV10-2	TGCGCCAGCAGTGGCCCCTCGGGGGGCGGTTGGAATGAGCAGTTCTTC	CASSGPSGGGWNEQFF
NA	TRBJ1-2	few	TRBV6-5	TGTGCCAGCGGAGGCAGGCTGGGAGGCTACACCTTC	CASGGRLGGYTF
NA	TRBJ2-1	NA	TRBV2	TGTGCCAGCAGCCTGACATCCTACAATGAGCAGTTCTTC	CASSLTSYNEQFF
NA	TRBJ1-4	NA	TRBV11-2	TGTGCCAGCAGCTTAGAGGCAGTAAATTATGAAAAACTGTTTTTT	CASSLEAVNYEKLFF
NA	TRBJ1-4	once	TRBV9	TGTGCCAGCAGCGTTGCCGCAGGGTTTAATGAAAAACTGTTTTTT	CASSVAAGFNEKLFF
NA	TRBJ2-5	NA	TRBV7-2	TGTGCCAGCAGCCCAGAAGTGTACCAAGAGACCCAGTACTTC	CASSPEVYQETQYF
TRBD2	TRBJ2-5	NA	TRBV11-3	TGTGCCAGCAGTCCCGGCGATAGCGGGGGATCACAAGAGACCCAGTACTTC	CASSPGDSGGSQETQYF
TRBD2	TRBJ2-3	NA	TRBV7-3	TGTGCCAGCAGCGCCCGCTGGCGGGGGGGAAACTCTAGCACAGATACGCAGTATTTT	CASSARWRGGNSSTDTQYF
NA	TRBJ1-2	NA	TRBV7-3	TGTGCCAGCAGCTTAGGGTTCAGGCAGGGTCGGGCCTACACCTTC	CASSLGFRQGRAYTF
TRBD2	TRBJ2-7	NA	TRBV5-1	TGCGCCAGCAGCCCGAACACGATCGCGGGGGAGAGGCAGTACTTC	CASSPNTIAGERQYF
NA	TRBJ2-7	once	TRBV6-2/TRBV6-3	TGTGCCAGCAGTTACCTTAGCTCCTACGAGCAGTACTTC	CASSYLSSYEQYF
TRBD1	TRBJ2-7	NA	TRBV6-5	TGTGCCAGCAGTCTCCGGGACAGCATCTACGAGCAGTACTTC	CASSLRDSIYEQYF
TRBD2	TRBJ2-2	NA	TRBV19	TGTGCCAGTGCAACCGGGGGGTTAATCGGGGAGCTGTTTTTT	CASATGGLIGELFF
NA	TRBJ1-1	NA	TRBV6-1	TGTGCCAGCAGTGAAACGCAGGTGACCACTGAAGCTTTCTTT	CASSETQVTTEAFF
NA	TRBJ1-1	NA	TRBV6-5	TGTGCCAGCAGTTCAGGACAGCGGAACACTGAAGCTTTCTTT	CASSSGQRNTEAFF
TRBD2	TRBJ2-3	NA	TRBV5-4	TGTGCCAGCAGCTTGGGAGGTAGCGGGGGCCGCACAGATACGCAGTATTTT	CASSLGGSGGRTDTQYF
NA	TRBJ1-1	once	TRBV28	TGTGCCAGCAGTTCTCCAGGGCGGCCCATTCTGAACACTGAAGCTTTCTTT	CASSSPGRPILNTEAFF
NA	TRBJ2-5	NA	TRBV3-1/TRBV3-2	TGTGCCAGCAGCCTAACACGGAGAAATCAAGAGACCCAGTACTTC	CASSLTRRNQETQYF
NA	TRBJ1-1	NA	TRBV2	TGTGCCAGCAGTGATCTTGGACAGAGTGTGGGCACTGAAGCTTTCTTT	CASSDLGQSVGTEAFF
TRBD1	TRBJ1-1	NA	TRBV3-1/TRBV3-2	TGTGCCAGCGATCAATGGCAGGGGGCCAAATTTGAAGCTTTCTTT	CASDQWQGAKFEAFF
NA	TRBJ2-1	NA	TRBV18	TGTGCCAGCTCCCCCCGGAGCTCCTACAATGAGCAGTTCTTC	CASSPRSSYNEQFF
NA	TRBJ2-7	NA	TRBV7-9	TGTGCCAGCAGCATCACAGGGATTTCCTCCTACGAGCAGTACTTC	CASSITGISSYEQYF
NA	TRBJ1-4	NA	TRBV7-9	TGTGCCAGCAGCTTAGCTCAGGGGAATGAAAAACTGTTTTTT	CASSLAQGNEKLFF
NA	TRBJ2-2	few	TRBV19	TGTGCCAGTAGTAGCCAGGGGTTCACCGGGGAGCTGTTTTTT	CASSSQGFTGELFF
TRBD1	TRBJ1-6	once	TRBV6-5	TGTGCCAGCAGGGACAGGGAATCCTATAATTCACCCCTCCACTTT	CASRDRESYNSPLHF
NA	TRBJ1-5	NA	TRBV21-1	TGTGCCAGCAGCAAAGTAGAGGACAGGGGGCGTAGCAATCAGCCCCAGCATTTT	CASSKVEDRGRSNQPQHF
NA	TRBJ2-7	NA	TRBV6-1	TGTGCCAGCAGTGAAACCCCATTCGGCGAGCAGTACTTC	CASSETPFGEQYF
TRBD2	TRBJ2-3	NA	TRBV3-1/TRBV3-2	TGTGCCAGCAGCCCGGGACTACTCACAGATACGCAGTATTTT	CASSPGLLTDTQYF
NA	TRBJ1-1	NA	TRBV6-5	TGTGCCAGCTCGAAGGGGGGGGCTGGGTACACTGAAGCTTTCTTT	CASSKGGAGYTEAFF
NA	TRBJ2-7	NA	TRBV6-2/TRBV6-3	TGTGCCAGCAGTTTGGGTCAAGAAGCCAGGCACGAGCAGTACTTC	CASSLGQEARHEQYF
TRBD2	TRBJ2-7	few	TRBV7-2	TGTGCCAGCAGCCCCACTAGCGACCCCTTCGAGCAGTACTTC	CASSPTSDPFEQYF
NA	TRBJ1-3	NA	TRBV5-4	TGTGCCAGCAGCCCTGACAGCTCTGGAAACACCATATATTTT	CASSPDSSGNTIYF
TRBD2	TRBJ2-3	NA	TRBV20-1	TGCAGTGCTAGTCTTCTGGCGGGGGGGCGGGTTGTTACGCAGTATTTT	CSASLLAGGRVVTQYF
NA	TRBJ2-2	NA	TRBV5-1	TGCGCCAGCAGCTTTGCGGGGACCGGGGAGCTGTTTTTT	CASSFAGTGELFF
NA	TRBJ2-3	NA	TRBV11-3	TGTGCCAGCAGCATAGGAGGGACAGATACGCAGTATTTT	CASSIGGTDTQYF
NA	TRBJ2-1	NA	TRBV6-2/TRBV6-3	TGTGCCAGCAGCCCAGCAGTAGGGCTTGGCGGCGGGCCCCGATTCTTC	CASSPAVGLGGGPRFF